These T cell receptor beta chains were read from a single sample in a study of blood T cell repertoires in COVID-19. This table comes from immunoSEQ multiplex PCR, and its TCRdb copy is limited to in-frame clones, with some not included. The sample holds about 56,000 clones, approximately 72% seen once. Sequencing was carried out using peripheral blood. The receptors shown here come from a woman between 65 and 79 years old with COVID-19, enrolled during active disease. The CDR3 runs from the conserved cysteine through the conserved F or W. The D gene is left open where the match is weak. Expanded clones get a size class; other rows say once, few or many, or leave the size out.

D	V	size	J	CDR3	DNA
.	TRBV12-3/TRBV12-4	.	TRBJ1-2	CASSPLTNYGYTF	TGTGCCAGCAGTCCCTTAACTAACTATGGCTACACCTTC
TRBD1	TRBV19	few	TRBJ1-1	CASSLRDRNTEAFF	TGTGCCAGTAGTCTCCGGGACAGGAACACTGAAGCTTTCTTT
.	TRBV18	many	TRBJ2-3	CASSPDGMSTDTQYF	TGTGCCAGCTCACCAGACGGGATGAGCACAGATACGCAGTATTTT
TRBD2	TRBV13	.	TRBJ2-1	CASSRIAGEDYNEQFF	TGTGCCAGCAGCAGGATAGCGGGAGAAGACTACAATGAGCAGTTCTTC
.	TRBV7-8	.	TRBJ1-1	CASSFLGRRTPEAFF	TGTGCCAGCAGCTTCCTGGGCCGCAGAACCCCTGAAGCTTTCTTT
TRBD1	TRBV2	.	TRBJ1-2	CASTDYPTGKVYGYTF	TGTGCCAGCACCGACTACCCGACAGGGAAGGTCTATGGCTACACCTTC
.	TRBV6-5	few	TRBJ2-5	CASSQRGNQETQYF	TGTGCCAGCTCCCAAAGGGGAAACCAAGAGACCCAGTACTTC
TRBD1	TRBV18	.	TRBJ2-2	CASSPLYDRGLGELFF	TGTGCCAGCTCACCACTCTACGACAGGGGATTGGGGGAGCTGTTTTTT
.	TRBV19	few	TRBJ1-3	CASSIGVRNSGNTIYF	TGTGCCAGTAGTATAGGAGTGCGGAACTCTGGAAACACCATATATTTT
TRBD1	TRBV27	few	TRBJ1-6	CASRDRAGSPLHF	TGTGCCAGTCGGGACAGGGCAGGTTCACCCCTCCACTTT
.	TRBV6-2/TRBV6-3	.	TRBJ1-1	CASSSYREATEAFF	TGTGCCAGCAGTTCCTACCGGGAGGCCACTGAAGCTTTCTTT
TRBD1	TRBV2	.	TRBJ1-5	CASRDDRGPLQPQHF	TGTGCCAGCAGGGACGACAGGGGGCCTCTCCAGCCCCAGCATTTT
.	TRBV7-2	.	TRBJ1-4	CASSRGGGGEKLFF	TGTGCCAGCAGCCGCGGGGGGGGAGGAGAAAAACTGTTTTTT
.	TRBV7-9	.	TRBJ2-1	CASTPRESYNEQFF	TGTGCCAGCACCCCACGGGAATCTTACAATGAGCAGTTCTTC
TRBD2	TRBV10-2	.	TRBJ2-1	CASSPSGIQNEQFF	TGCGCCAGCAGTCCAAGCGGGATTCAAAATGAGCAGTTCTTC
TRBD1	TRBV24-1	.	TRBJ2-5	CATSDPGQGETQYF	TGTGCCACCAGTGACCCAGGACAGGGAGAGACCCAGTACTTC
TRBD1	TRBV10-2	.	TRBJ1-5	CASRGTGTFDQPQHF	TGCGCCAGCAGGGGGACAGGGACCTTCGATCAGCCCCAGCATTTT
TRBD2	TRBV28	.	TRBJ2-1	CASSSSGRGYGSYNEQFF	TGTGCCAGCAGTTCAAGCGGGAGAGGTTATGGGTCCTACAATGAGCAGTTCTTC
.	TRBV7-8	.	TRBJ1-1	CASSLVRGTEAFF	TGTGCCAGCAGCTTAGTTCGGGGCACTGAAGCTTTCTTT
TRBD2	TRBV7-2	.	TRBJ2-1	CASSWGLAGGPGNEQFF	TGTGCCAGCAGCTGGGGACTAGCGGGGGGGCCTGGAAATGAGCAGTTCTTC
.	TRBV2	.	TRBJ1-3	CASGSGDSGNTIYF	TGTGCCAGCGGGTCGGGGGACTCTGGAAACACCATATATTTT
.	TRBV15	.	TRBJ1-6	CATSRDGTGNSPLHF	TGTGCCACCAGCAGAGATGGTACCGGGAATTCACCCCTCCACTTT
TRBD2	TRBV15	.	TRBJ2-6	CATSRDGGGTGANVLTF	TGTGCCACCAGCAGAGATGGCGGGGGGACTGGGGCCAACGTCCTGACTTTC
.	TRBV5-4	.	TRBJ1-1	CASSPTANTEAFF	TGTGCCAGCAGCCCTACAGCTAACACTGAAGCTTTCTTT
.	TRBV6-6	.	TRBJ1-3	CASLGAWAGNTIYF	TGTGCCAGCCTGGGGGCTTGGGCCGGAAACACCATATATTTT
.	TRBV7-2	.	TRBJ1-2	CASSPAAPAAGYTF	TGTGCCAGCAGCCCGGCCGCCCCGGCGGCTGGCTACACCTTC
TRBD1	TRBV6-1	.	TRBJ1-4	CASSGGTGTGNEKLFF	TGTGCCAGCAGTGGGGGGACCGGGACAGGGAATGAAAAACTGTTTTTT
TRBD1	TRBV7-3	once	TRBJ1-1	CASSLQGGTEAFF	TGTGCCAGCAGCTTACAGGGGGGCACTGAAGCTTTCTTT
.	TRBV3-1/TRBV3-2	.	TRBJ1-5	CASSQPDQPQHF	TGTGCCAGCAGCCAGCCAGATCAGCCCCAGCATTTT
.	TRBV2	.	TRBJ1-3	CASRETGPGNTIYF	TGTGCCAGCAGGGAAACAGGGCCCGGAAACACCATATATTTT
.	TRBV6-6	.	TRBJ2-7	CASSLRGIYEQYF	TGTGCCAGCAGTTTGAGGGGGATATACGAGCAGTACTTC
.	TRBV29-1	.	TRBJ1-4	CSVEPAVGGEKLFF	TGCAGCGTTGAGCCGGCTGTGGGAGGGGAAAAACTGTTTTTT
TRBD1	TRBV18	.	TRBJ1-1	CASSRGQGAGMNTEAFF	TGTGCCAGCTCTCGAGGACAGGGGGCGGGAATGAACACTGAAGCTTTCTTT
.	TRBV29-1	.	TRBJ1-4	CSAGLRREKLFF	TGCAGCGCTGGGCTCCGTCGTGAAAAACTGTTTTTT
TRBD1	TRBV6-5	.	TRBJ1-5	CASSDRGQGNQPQHF	TGTGCCAGCAGCGACAGGGGGCAGGGGAATCAGCCCCAGCATTTT
.	TRBV14	.	TRBJ2-7	CASSQAYPSYEQYF	TGTGCCAGCAGCCAAGCGTATCCCTCCTACGAGCAGTACTTC
TRBD1	TRBV5-1	once	TRBJ2-7	CASSPLGQGNVGQYF	TGCGCCAGCAGCCCCCTCGGACAGGGGAATGTGGGGCAGTACTTC
.	TRBV7-2	.	TRBJ2-2	CASSLEREAGELFF	TGTGCCAGCAGCTTAGAGAGGGAGGCCGGGGAGCTGTTTTTT
.	TRBV29-1	.	TRBJ2-4	CSVGQGKNIQYF	TGCAGCGTTGGGCAGGGGAAAAACATTCAGTACTTC
.	TRBV11-2	.	TRBJ2-2	CASSLRSGTPGELFF	TGTGCCAGCAGCTTAAGATCAGGGACTCCCGGGGAGCTGTTTTTT
.	TRBV7-6	.	TRBJ2-1	CASSPSHPGSYNEQFF	TGTGCCAGCAGCCCAAGCCACCCGGGCTCCTACAATGAGCAGTTCTTC
TRBD1	TRBV6-2/TRBV6-3	.	TRBJ2-1	CASSYGFWGQTYNEQFF	TGTGCCAGCAGTTACGGCTTCTGGGGACAGACTTACAATGAGCAGTTCTTC
TRBD1	TRBV7-3	.	TRBJ2-5	CASSRTGFQETQYF	TGTGCCAGCAGCCGGACAGGGTTCCAAGAGACCCAGTACTTC
.	TRBV12-3/TRBV12-4	.	TRBJ2-1	CASSRRGNEQFF	TGTGCCAGCAGCCGAAGGGGGAATGAGCAGTTCTTC
TRBD2	TRBV7-3	.	TRBJ2-1	CASSQTSVHEQFF	TGTGCCAGCAGCCAAACTAGCGTCCATGAGCAGTTCTTC
.	TRBV15	.	TRBJ1-2	CATSRSNYGYTF	TGTGCCACCAGCAGGAGTAACTATGGCTACACCTTC
TRBD2	TRBV6-1	once	TRBJ2-4	CASSDYSGGAGNIQYF	TGTGCCAGCAGTGATTATAGCGGGGGGGCTGGAAACATTCAGTACTTC
.	TRBV10-3	.	TRBJ1-1	CAISFRGTEAFF	TGTGCCATCAGTTTCAGGGGAACTGAAGCTTTCTTT
.	TRBV2	many	TRBJ2-4	CASSDRVDIQYF	TGTGCCAGCAGTGACAGGGTAGACATTCAGTACTTC
TRBD1	TRBV12-3/TRBV12-4	.	TRBJ1-4	CASSSAQGEKLFF	TGTGCCAGCAGTTCTGCACAGGGGGAAAAACTGTTTTTT
TRBD2	TRBV11-3	.	TRBJ2-3	CASSLGLAGVSDTQYF	TGTGCCAGCAGCTTGGGACTAGCGGGAGTTTCAGATACGCAGTATTTT
TRBD2	TRBV19	.	TRBJ2-3	CASSTLVSGGTDTQYF	TGTGCCAGTAGTACCCTGGTTAGCGGGGGCACAGATACGCAGTATTTT
.	TRBV28	few	TRBJ1-5	CASSLGRVGNQPQHF	TGTGCCAGCAGTTTAGGCAGGGTCGGCAATCAGCCCCAGCATTTT